Following are 24 T cell receptor beta chains from one sample sequenced in a study of CD8+CD57+ T cells in acquired aplastic anemia. Template material for TCR beta VDJ and CDR3 profiling consisted of genomic DNA. In TCRdb, the reads were re-called with MiXCR into one record per CDR3 protein. Of 150,000 to 200,000 distinct CDR3 sequences in the sample, approximately 44% were seen once. Sequencing was done on a sample of sorted CD4+, CD8+, or CD8+CD57+ T cells (not recorded which) from PBMCs. The source of these receptors is a human donor in good health.

This clonotype was detected a few times. One base away lies a much larger clone, so this may be a sequencing read error. The V call is TRBV25-1, the J call TRBJ1-6; D not resolved. The CDR3 sequence is 13 residues long. CDR1 is MGHDK and CDR2 is SYGVNS in the germline V gene. The ends were cut back, 8 bases at V and 7 bases at J, with 12 bases in the middle. The CDR3 DNA follows: TGTGCCAGCGGTCCCTACGGGAATTCACCCCTCCACTTT. It is translated as CASGPYGNSPLHF.

This clonotype was seen at least ten times. The chain joins TRBV20-1 to TRBJ2-2; D may be TRBD1 or TRBD2 (5 bases each). Germline CDR1 is DFQATT and CDR2 is SNEGSKA (reference sequence). This CDR3 comprises 15 residues. Trimming cost V 1 base and J 5 bases, with 14 bases left between them. The CDR3 protein is CSARAAAWGTGELFF. DNA of the CDR3: TGCAGTGCTAGAGCCGCCGCCTGGGGGACCGGGGAGCTGTTTTTT.

This clonotype was seen ten or more times. J is TRBJ2-1 and V is TRBV20-1, with 7 bases lining up with TRBD2. The length of the CDR3 is 17 residues. The V segment lost 2 bases and the J segment 4 bases; nucleotides outside the gene matches: 14. The germline gives CDR1 DFQATT, CDR2 SNEGSKA (reference sequence). CDR3 loop: CSARRPLAEMNYNEQFF. DNA of the CDR3: TGCAGTGCTAGACGTCCTCTAGCGGAGATGAATTACAATGAGCAGTTCTTC.

There are many counts of this clonotype. The rearrangement links TRBV4-1 to TRBJ2-2, with D uncertain. Per germline, CDR1 MGHRA and CDR2 YSYEKL. The V end lost 2 bases, the J end lost 6 bases, and 10 bases lay between the germline ends. The CDR3 has 14 residues. The CDR3 coding sequence is TGCGCCAGCAGCCAACAGGCAACCCCCGGGGAGCTGTTTTTT. It specifies CASSQQATPGELFF.

This clonotype was counted many times. The gene calls are TRBV19 and TRBJ2-3; D unclear. The V gene lost 6 bases and the J gene lost 11 bases, with 15 bases spanning the gap. Germline V gene data show CDR1 as LNHDA and CDR2 as SQIVND (reference sequence). The CDR3 has 12 amino acids. CDR3 sequence: CASSTLRSEQYF. For the CDR3, the DNA is TGTGCCAGTAGCACTCTTCGATCTGAGCAGTATTTT.

This chain connects TRBV7-8 to TRBJ2-7, with 8 bases that match TRBD1. CDR3 length: 15 amino acids. Germline CDR1 reads SGHVS; CDR2 reads FQNEAQ. The V and J ends lost 2 bases and 7 bases, in that order; junction bases with no gene match: 10. The CDR3 DNA follows: TGTGCCAGCAGCTTACAGGGGGCCATCTTGGGGGAGCAGTACTTC. Residues: CASSLQGAILGEQYF.

V is TRBV15 and J is TRBJ2-7, with D perhaps matching TRBD1 (6 bases). The V gene's germline CDR1 is LNHNV and CDR2 YYDKDF (reference sequence). This CDR3 spans 16 amino acids. V lost 6 bases to trimming and J lost 3 bases, with 21 bases between them. The DNA of the CDR3 is TGTGCCACCAGTCGAGATTTGGGGGCAAGAAGCTACGAGCAGTACTTC. Its protein product is CATSRDLGARSYEQYF.

The CDR3 DNA reads TGTGCCAGCAGCTTAGCCTACACAGGGTCCTACGAGCAGTACTTC. As protein: CASSLAYTGSYEQYF. The V and J genes are TRBV11-2 and TRBJ2-7; D perhaps matches TRBD1 (6 bases). V was cut by 1 base and J by 1 base, with 11 bases left in between. The germline CDR1 and CDR2 sequences are SGHAT and FQNNGV. This CDR3 is 15 amino acids long.

This clonotype has at least ten counts. This chain links TRBV20-1 with TRBJ2-5; TRBD2 matches 12 bases. The V segment lost 4 bases and the J segment 2 bases; nucleotides outside the gene matches: 14. The CDR3 totals 18 residues. Germline V gene lookup returns CDR1 DFQATT and CDR2 SNEGSKA (reference sequence). Here the CDR3 DNA reads TGCAGTGCTACCCAACCTAGCGGGAGGGCCATAAATCAAGAGACCCAGTACTTC. Translated: CSATQPSGRAINQETQYF.

The chain uses TRBV29-1 and TRBJ2-7; D is perhaps TRBD2 (6 bases). V was trimmed by 4 bases and J by 3 bases, leaving 10 bases between them. This CDR3 region has 12 residues. Germline CDR1 and CDR2: SQVTM and ANQGSEA. The CDR3: CSVADGSYEQYF. The CDR3 DNA sequence: TGCAGCGTTGCCGACGGGAGCTACGAGCAGTACTTC.

This clonotype came up many times. The chain links TRBV30 to TRBJ2-5; D may be TRBD2 (6 bases). Germline CDR1 GTSNPN, CDR2 SVGIG (reference sequence). The CDR3 extends over 13 amino acids. The ends were cut back, 3 bases at V and 5 bases at J, with 13 bases in the middle. This chain's CDR3 is CAWREEGRETQYF. CDR3 DNA: TGTGCCTGGAGAGAGGAGGGACGGGAGACCCAGTACTTC.

This clonotype came up many times. This chain connects TRBV4-1 to TRBJ2-6, with TRBD1 matching 7 bases. Germline CDR1 and CDR2: MGHRA and YSYEKL. V was clipped by 2 bases and J by 2 bases; unmatched bases: 3. This CDR3 has 16 amino acids. The CDR3 is CASSQLQGTGANVLTF. CDR3 nucleotides: TGCGCCAGCAGCCAACTACAGGGGACTGGGGCCAACGTCCTGACTTTC.

The rearrangement links TRBV24-1 to TRBJ2-3, with 7 bases matching TRBD1. J gave up 6 bases and V 3 bases, and 5 bases lay outside the gene matches. CDR1 is KGHDR and CDR2 is SFDVKD in the germline V gene. CDR3 length: 14 amino acids. CDR3 in DNA: TGTGCCACCAGTGATGTTGACAGGGCCGATACGCAGTATTTT. Protein product: CATSDVDRADTQYF.

In this sample, this clonotype turned up many times. The chain carries TRBV7-2 and TRBJ1-1; no clear D. Trimming cost V 1 base and J 3 bases, with 6 bases left between them. CDR3 length: 13 residues. Germline V CDR1 and CDR2: SGHTA, FQGNSA. CDR3 loop: CASSLGEYTEAFF. CDR3 DNA sequence: TGTGCCAGCAGCTTAGGGGAGTACACTGAAGCTTTCTTT.

V and J are TRBV7-9 and TRBJ1-1; perhaps TRBD1 as D (5 bases). The germline gives CDR1 SEHNR, CDR2 FQNEAQ (reference sequence). V was trimmed by 10 bases and J by 0 bases, leaving 15 bases between them. The CDR3 runs to 14 residues. The CDR3 coding sequence is TGTGCCACTTCACGGGGCAATATGAACACTGAAGCTTTCTTT. Its protein product is CATSRGNMNTEAFF.

J is TRBJ1-1 and V is TRBV29-1; 12 positions match TRBD1. Germline CDR1 and CDR2: SQVTM and ANQGSEA. CDR3 length: 14 residues. J gave up 4 bases and V 6 bases, and 6 bases lay outside the gene matches. CDR3 protein: CSVRDRGQGTEAFF. The CDR3 nucleotides read TGCAGCGTAAGGGACAGGGGGCAGGGCACTGAAGCTTTCTTT.

The chain joins TRBV25-1 to TRBJ2-5; either TRBD1 or TRBD2 may supply D (5 bases each). CDR1 is MGHDK and CDR2 is SYGVNS in the germline V gene. V was pared by 2 bases and J by 4 bases, with 17 bases between. The CDR3 has 16 amino acids. The CDR3 loop reads CASSEHRHVGGETQYF. The CDR3 nucleotides are TGTGCCAGCAGTGAACACCGACATGTTGGGGGAGAGACCCAGTACTTC.

This chain joins TRBV7-2 and TRBJ2-5; D gene ambiguous. Germline CDR1 SGHTA, CDR2 FQGNSA. CDR3 size: 14 residues. V was shortened by 0 bases and J by 7 bases, with 12 bases between the two germline ends. CDR3 protein: CASSLAAGQVTQYF. The CDR3 DNA reads TGTGCCAGCAGCTTAGCAGCCGGGCAGGTGACCCAGTACTTC.

V gene TRBV10-3 combines with J gene TRBJ2-7; weak D call: TRBD2 (5 bases). The V end lost 2 bases, the J end lost 3 bases, and 17 bases lay between the germline ends. Looked up from germline, CDR1 is ENHRY and CDR2 is SYGVKD. CDR3 length: 16 residues. CDR3 in amino acids: CAISEIPGMFIYEQYF. CDR3 DNA: TGTGCCATCAGTGAGATACCGGGGATGTTCATCTACGAGCAGTACTTC.

This clonotype has more than one count but fewer than ten. This sequence joins TRBV6-2 or TRBV6-3 and TRBJ2-4, with 12 bases fitting TRBD2. This CDR3 has 18 residues. Germline values: CDR1 MNHEY, CDR2 SVGEGT. Trimming took 0 bases from V and 7 from J; bases not matched to a gene: 10. The CDR3 loop is CASSYSPPSGRAGNIQYF. CDR3 sequence (DNA): TGTGCCAGCAGTTACTCGCCTCCTAGCGGGAGGGCCGGGAACATTCAGTACTTC.

The V call is TRBV2, the J call TRBJ1-6; a possible D gene is TRBD1 (5 bases). The germline V gene encodes CDR1 SNHLY and CDR2 FYNNEI. The CDR3 loop spans 12 amino acids. Trimming removed 8 bases at V and 7 bases at J, with 9 bases between. The CDR3, as DNA: TGTGCCAGCTCGGGGGGAAATTCACCCCTCCACTTT. Translated: CASSGGNSPLHF.

This clonotype was counted many times. This chain joins TRBV6-1 and TRBJ1-6; possible D gene TRBD1, 5 bases. The CDR3 length is 15 residues. Germline loops: CDR1 MNHNS, CDR2 SASEGT. V was pared by 6 bases and J by 1 base, with 10 bases between. The CDR3 bases are TGTGCCAGCAGCCGAGGGGAGTCCTATAATTCACCCCTCCACTTT. This translates into CASSRGESYNSPLHF.

This chain joins TRBV11-2 and TRBJ1-6; 8 positions agree with TRBD1. V shed 5 bases, J shed 6 bases, and the junction held 9 bases outside the gene matches. CDR3 length: 16 amino acids. The germline V gene encodes CDR1 SGHAT and CDR2 FQNNGV. Here the CDR3 DNA reads TGTGCCAGCAGCCCCCGACAGGGGTTTGGTAATTCACCCCTCCACTTT. This sequence encodes CASSPRQGFGNSPLHF.

Here the CDR3 reads CASMGVSAYEQYF. The CDR3 nucleotides read TGTGCCAGCATGGGAGTCTCGGCCTACGAGCAGTACTTC. The chain recombines TRBV11-1 with TRBJ2-7, with D perhaps matching TRBD2 (5 bases). The V end lost 7 bases, the J end lost 2 bases, and 12 bases lay between the germline ends. CDR3 size: 13 residues. Germline V gene lookup returns CDR1 SGHAT and CDR2 FQDESV (reference sequence). The entire variable domain, with the rest obtained from reference TRBV11-1 and TRBJ2-7, is as follows: EAEVAQSPRYKITEKSQAVAFWCDPISGHATLYWYRQILGQGPELLVQFQDESVVDDSQLPKDRFSAERLKGVDSTLKIQPAELGDSAMYLCASMGVSAYEQYFGPGTRLTVT.